The sequence of this TCR beta chain was determined in a study of blood T cell repertoires in COVID-19. Study information: COVID-19 samples from acute and convalescent phases originated in the United States, Italy and Spain. The analysed material was cDNA or gDNA that came from T cells, B-cell-depleted T cells, or PBMCs.

The ends lost 0 bases at V and 3 bases at J; junction bases unmatched: 1. Germline V CDR1 and CDR2: MGHRA, YSYEKL. The CDR3 has 14 amino acids. Per the study methods: Counts of nucleated cells, estimated from reference gene primer amplification, were obtained. The assay was immunoSEQ multiplex PCR, and TCRdb's table has in-frame clones only and misses some. V and J calls and clone size are copied from that table; D and trimming were computed from the DNA. Of 120,000 to 150,000 clones listed, more than 75% are singletons. This receptor was obtained from a human donor in a cohort sampled during active COVID-19. Sample: peripheral blood. The V call is TRBV4-1, the J call TRBJ1-2; 7 nucleotides agree with TRBD1. CDR3 sequence reads: CASSQDQGDYGYTF. In DNA, the CDR3 is TGCGCCAGCAGCCAAGATCAGGGGGACTATGGCTACACCTTC.